This T cell receptor beta chain originates from a study of shared clonotypes between healthy human individuals. There were no recent acute infections or vaccinations among the donors, who were healthy HIV-negative adults. Negatively enriched CD4+ T cells were divided by CD45RA into naive and memory. CDR3 length equals 14 residues. Germline V CDR1 and CDR2: SGHAT, FQNNGV. The J segment lost 5 bases and the V segment lost 5 bases, leaving 5 bases of the junction unmatched. An assay was performed, and its level was deep. Profiling relied on immunoSEQ multiplex PCR, and the TCRdb table lists in-frame clones only, not all of them. The sample records more than 1 million clones, 78% being singletons. Study-wide points: Relative to memory subsets, naive subsets generally showed larger estimated richness.

Comment on this clone: As yet, its antigen is unknown.

The V and J genes are TRBV11-2 and TRBJ1-1; 10 bases agree with TRBD1. The receptor comes from a man aged 18-30 years in good health. Some clones in this sample may be carry-over from other donors' samples. The specimen sequenced was memory CD4+ T cells from PBMCs. Subset here: CD45RA-negative fraction. The CDR3 DNA sequence: TGTGCCAGCAGCAACCGGGACAGGGGTACTGAAGCTTTCTTT. Translated, it gives CASSNRDRGTEAFF.